The rows below give T cell receptor beta chains drawn from one sample of a study of identical twins. One entry per CDR3 protein, called by TCRdb with MiXCR from the 5' RACE reads. The sample has roughly 480,000 distinct CDR3 sequences; less than 25% are singletons. The data were also submitted as part of a second study, on T cells expressing NK-cell markers.

Sequencing input: CD4+ T cells sorted from blood. These receptors came from a woman in her late teens or twenties in good health. Both conserved end residues are trimmed from each CDR3. Each record gives: CDR3 protein, D gene, clone size, V gene, J gene. The D gene is left open where the match is weak. Size tells how often a clone was seen (once, few, many) or the class of an expanded clone, and some rows leave it out.

CDR3 protein: ASSPGTGQETQY
D gene: TRBD1
clone size: many
V gene: TRBV5-1
J gene: TRBJ2-5

CDR3 protein: ASRYSSQETQY
D gene: .
clone size: .
V gene: TRBV5-1
J gene: TRBJ2-5

CDR3 protein: ASSEWTREETQY
D gene: .
clone size: many
V gene: TRBV10-2
J gene: TRBJ2-5

CDR3 protein: ASSLTTSPGELF
D gene: .
clone size: .
V gene: TRBV5-1
J gene: TRBJ2-2

CDR3 protein: ASSLSRRNQPQH
D gene: .
clone size: few
V gene: TRBV12-3/TRBV12-4
J gene: TRBJ1-5

CDR3 protein: STPGTSGGAQEQF
D gene: TRBD2
clone size: .
V gene: TRBV29-1
J gene: TRBJ2-1

CDR3 protein: ASSTRGGGEAF
D gene: .
clone size: few
V gene: TRBV12-3/TRBV12-4
J gene: TRBJ1-1

CDR3 protein: ASSATGGQETQY
D gene: .
clone size: few
V gene: TRBV5-6
J gene: TRBJ2-5

CDR3 protein: ASSTRTSEDTGELF
D gene: TRBD2
clone size: .
V gene: TRBV7-2
J gene: TRBJ2-2

CDR3 protein: ASSVAPPAGGYEQF
D gene: TRBD2
clone size: .
V gene: TRBV9
J gene: TRBJ2-1

CDR3 protein: ASSSGTSRDTQY
D gene: TRBD2
clone size: few
V gene: TRBV5-1
J gene: TRBJ2-3

CDR3 protein: ASSLRDRNQPQH
D gene: TRBD1
clone size: .
V gene: TRBV12-3/TRBV12-4
J gene: TRBJ1-5

CDR3 protein: ASSSIILAGTSYNEQF
D gene: TRBD2
clone size: .
V gene: TRBV11-1
J gene: TRBJ2-1

CDR3 protein: ASSQEGQGDYEQY
D gene: TRBD1
clone size: .
V gene: TRBV4-3
J gene: TRBJ2-7

CDR3 protein: ASSLTGLADYNEQF
D gene: TRBD2
clone size: few
V gene: TRBV4-3
J gene: TRBJ2-1

CDR3 protein: SGGYRGTEAF
D gene: .
clone size: .
V gene: TRBV20-1
J gene: TRBJ1-1

CDR3 protein: ATSTGQWSYNSPLH
D gene: .
clone size: .
V gene: TRBV15
J gene: TRBJ1-6

CDR3 protein: ASSLLTSGGAGEQF
D gene: TRBD2
clone size: .
V gene: TRBV5-1
J gene: TRBJ2-1

CDR3 protein: SAPGQDWYQETQY
D gene: TRBD1
clone size: .
V gene: TRBV20-1
J gene: TRBJ2-5

CDR3 protein: ASSQDPGTTQY
D gene: .
clone size: .
V gene: TRBV3-1
J gene: TRBJ2-3

CDR3 protein: ATSRVGGRDYEQY
D gene: .
clone size: .
V gene: TRBV15
J gene: TRBJ2-7

CDR3 protein: ASSLVTGYGYT
D gene: .
clone size: few
V gene: TRBV7-2
J gene: TRBJ1-2

CDR3 protein: ASSSTRGGVTGELF
D gene: TRBD2
clone size: few
V gene: TRBV12-3/TRBV12-4
J gene: TRBJ2-2

CDR3 protein: ATSRDRGNSPLH
D gene: TRBD1
clone size: few
V gene: TRBV15
J gene: TRBJ1-6

CDR3 protein: ASSPQDWQETQY
D gene: .
clone size: .
V gene: TRBV18
J gene: TRBJ2-5

CDR3 protein: ASSLTGVNTGELF
D gene: .
clone size: many
V gene: TRBV5-1
J gene: TRBJ2-2

CDR3 protein: SAPDLSETQY
D gene: .
clone size: many
V gene: TRBV20-1
J gene: TRBJ2-5

CDR3 protein: ASSQGLAGSYEQY
D gene: TRBD2
clone size: .
V gene: TRBV4-3
J gene: TRBJ2-7

CDR3 protein: ASRLREKAF
D gene: .
clone size: few
V gene: TRBV7-6
J gene: TRBJ1-1

CDR3 protein: ASSYRDPGALYEQY
D gene: .
clone size: .
V gene: TRBV6-2/TRBV6-3
J gene: TRBJ2-7

CDR3 protein: SASGIDTQY
D gene: .
clone size: few
V gene: TRBV20-1
J gene: TRBJ2-3

CDR3 protein: ASSLGLGGQTYYT
D gene: TRBD1
clone size: .
V gene: TRBV14
J gene: TRBJ1-2

CDR3 protein: ASSTDHEQF
D gene: .
clone size: .
V gene: TRBV5-1
J gene: TRBJ2-1

CDR3 protein: ASEGGRVHEQF
D gene: TRBD2
clone size: few
V gene: TRBV12-3/TRBV12-4
J gene: TRBJ2-1

CDR3 protein: ASTQKTSGGAGTGELF
D gene: TRBD2
clone size: .
V gene: TRBV12-3/TRBV12-4
J gene: TRBJ2-2

CDR3 protein: ASSPLTDGAYEQY
D gene: .
clone size: .
V gene: TRBV18
J gene: TRBJ2-7

CDR3 protein: ASSYEGGLLGEQF
D gene: .
clone size: few
V gene: TRBV12-3/TRBV12-4
J gene: TRBJ2-1